Sequencing of this T cell receptor beta chain was carried out in a study of T cells expressing NK-cell markers. Study results and caveats: In a group of about six donors, dominant NKG2C+ clonotypes represented 1.0-7.0% of CD8+ T cells. The CD3+CD56-NKG2C+ fraction of a handful of donors was likewise dominated by these clonotypes.

On this clonotype itself: The antigen remains undetermined.

5'RACE template switching with UMIs generated TCR beta cDNA. For each CDR3 protein, TCRdb gives one entry from its re-call of the 5' RACE reads, without DNA. Its clone listing holds about 260,000 distinct CDR3 sequences. The CDR3 loop spans 14 amino acids. Germline V gives CDR1 MGHDK, CDR2 SYGVNS. The sample comprised blood T cells: a sorted CD56 or NKG2C T cell subset, CD4+ or CD8+ T cells, or bulk PBMC T cells (not recorded which). The receptor's source is a woman aged 18 to 75 in good health. The rearrangement joins TRBV25-1 to TRBJ1-5. This CDR3 is CASSDARTLGPQHF.